The T cell receptor (beta chain) under discussion was sequenced for a study of T cell responses to AZD1222 COVID-19 vaccine. Study-wide context: Researchers grouped second doses given at about 4 or about 12 weeks into one pool. General study points: Females made up more of the donors, who were largely white British, and clonal diversity may have come out too low. Reports say nearly half of spike-specific TCRs go after unmutated variant regions.

Some clones are missing from TCRdb's copy, which holds only in-frame ones; the method was immunoSEQ multiplex PCR. The sample includes 110,000 to 150,000 clones, 90% to 95% of them seen just once. About this clone: Its target is not known.

This CDR3 is built from 19 residues. Germline V gene data show CDR1 as SGHNT and CDR2 as YENEEA. The ends lost 0 bases at V and 7 bases at J; junction bases unmatched: 11. The sequenced sample was peripheral blood, obtained on day 0 of AZD1222 vaccination. The chain links TRBV11-3 to TRBJ2-1; 14 bases agree with TRBD2. This sequence originates from an adult in good health. In DNA, the CDR3 is TGTGCCAGCAGCTTAGAGGGACTAGCGGGAGTGGGGCCTGGGAATGAGCAGTTCTTC. It encodes CASSLEGLAGVGPGNEQFF.